This T cell receptor (beta chain) was sequenced for a study of post-analysis software for immune sequencing data. About the study: Included among the disease courses, which were recorded for the cohort, were relapsing-remitting, secondary progressive and progressive-relapsing multiple sclerosis. Notes on the study in general: Controls showed significantly higher normalized Chao1 diversity than did multiple sclerosis patients. Strong co-clustering by F measure was evident for samples that had been prepared in the same batch. Patients used four to six TRBV segments, including TRBV5-6, TRBV5-1 and TRBV20-1, more often than controls.

This CDR3 contains 17 residues. Per germline, CDR1 LNHDA and CDR2 SQIVND (reference sequence). Deletions cut 8 bases from V and 5 bases from J, with 28 bases between. This clonotype was seen a handful of times. The antigen is undetermined. Incorporated into the TCR beta cDNA libraries were unique molecular identifiers, which served to reduce PCR and sequencing biases. T cells numbering roughly 0.9 to 10 million yielded cDNA molecules that totaled about 500,000. TCRdb reanalysed the PCR reads using MiXCR and keeps one entry per CDR3 protein. The table shows 750,000 to 950,000 distinct CDR3 sequences, with around 53% occurring only once.

This receptor was identified in a girl aged 10 to 17 with multiple sclerosis. What was sequenced was blood. The rearrangement links TRBV19 to TRBJ2-7; either TRBD1 or TRBD2 may fit D (6 bases each). CDR3 in amino acids: CASWGGVPTGYFNEQYF. CDR3 bases: TGTGCCAGTTGGGGCGGGGTACCAACAGGGTATTTCAACGAGCAGTACTTC.